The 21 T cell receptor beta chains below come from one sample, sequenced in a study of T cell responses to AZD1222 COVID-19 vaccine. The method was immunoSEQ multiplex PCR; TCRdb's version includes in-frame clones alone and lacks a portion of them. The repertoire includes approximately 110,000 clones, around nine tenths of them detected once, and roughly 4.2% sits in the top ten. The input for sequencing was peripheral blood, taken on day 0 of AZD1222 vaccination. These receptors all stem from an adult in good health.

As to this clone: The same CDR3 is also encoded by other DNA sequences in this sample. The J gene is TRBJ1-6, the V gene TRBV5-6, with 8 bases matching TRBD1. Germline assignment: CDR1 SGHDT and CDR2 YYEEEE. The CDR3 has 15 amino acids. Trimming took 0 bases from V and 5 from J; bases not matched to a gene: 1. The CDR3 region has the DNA TGTGCCAGCAGCTTGGTACAGGGGGATAATTCACCCCTCCACTTT. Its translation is CASSLVQGDNSPLHF.

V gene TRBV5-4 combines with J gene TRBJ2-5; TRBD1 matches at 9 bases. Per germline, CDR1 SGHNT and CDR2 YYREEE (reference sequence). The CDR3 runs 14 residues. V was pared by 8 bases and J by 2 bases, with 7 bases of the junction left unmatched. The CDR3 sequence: CASKDRGWQETQYF. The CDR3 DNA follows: TGTGCCAGTAAGGACAGGGGATGGCAAGAGACCCAGTACTTC.

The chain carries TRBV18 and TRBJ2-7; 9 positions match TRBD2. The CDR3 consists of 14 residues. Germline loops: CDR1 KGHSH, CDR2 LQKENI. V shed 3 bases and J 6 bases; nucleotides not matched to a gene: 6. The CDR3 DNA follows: TGTGCCAGCTCACCCAGAGTAGCGGGAGTCGAGCAGTACTTC. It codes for CASSPRVAGVEQYF.

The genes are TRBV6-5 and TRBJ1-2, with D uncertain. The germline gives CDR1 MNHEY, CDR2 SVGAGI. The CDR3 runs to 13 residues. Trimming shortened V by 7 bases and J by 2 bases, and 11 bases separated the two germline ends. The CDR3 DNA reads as TGTGCCAGCACGGCAGGCTCGAACTATGGCTACACCTTC. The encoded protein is CASTAGSNYGYTF.

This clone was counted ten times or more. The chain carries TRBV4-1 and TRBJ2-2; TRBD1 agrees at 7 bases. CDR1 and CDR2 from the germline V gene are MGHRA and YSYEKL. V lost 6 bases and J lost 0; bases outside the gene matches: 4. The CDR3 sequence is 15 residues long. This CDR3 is CASRLDRANTGELFF. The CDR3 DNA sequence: TGCGCCAGCAGACTCGACAGGGCGAACACCGGGGAGCTGTTTTTT.

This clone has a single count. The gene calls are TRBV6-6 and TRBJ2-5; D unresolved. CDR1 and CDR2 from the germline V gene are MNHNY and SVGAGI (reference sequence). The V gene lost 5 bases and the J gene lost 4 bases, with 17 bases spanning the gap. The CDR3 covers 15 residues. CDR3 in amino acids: CASSLGVGSVETQYF. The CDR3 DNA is TGTGCCAGCAGTCTCGGCGTCGGTTCCGTAGAGACCCAGTACTTC.

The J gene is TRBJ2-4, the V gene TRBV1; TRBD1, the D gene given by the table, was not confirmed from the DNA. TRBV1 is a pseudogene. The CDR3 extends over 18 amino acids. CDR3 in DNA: TGCACCAGCAGCCACAAACCCGGGACAAGGGCGGGCAAGAACATTCAGTACTTC. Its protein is CTSSHKPGTRAGKNIQYF.

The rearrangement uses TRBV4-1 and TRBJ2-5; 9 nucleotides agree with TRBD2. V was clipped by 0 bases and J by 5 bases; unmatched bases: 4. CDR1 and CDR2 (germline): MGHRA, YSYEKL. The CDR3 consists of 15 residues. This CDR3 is CASSQDRSGGETQYF. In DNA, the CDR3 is TGCGCCAGCAGCCAAGATAGGAGCGGGGGGGAGACCCAGTACTTC.

The CDR3 sequence is CASSQRTVSSYEQYF. Written as DNA, the CDR3 is TGTGCCAGCAGCCAGAGGACGGTTAGTTCCTACGAGCAGTACTTC. The chain links TRBV14 to TRBJ2-7; D is unclear. From germline, CDR1 is SGHDN and CDR2 FVKESK. V lost 3 bases to trimming and J lost 1 base, with 13 bases between them. The CDR3 consists of 15 residues.

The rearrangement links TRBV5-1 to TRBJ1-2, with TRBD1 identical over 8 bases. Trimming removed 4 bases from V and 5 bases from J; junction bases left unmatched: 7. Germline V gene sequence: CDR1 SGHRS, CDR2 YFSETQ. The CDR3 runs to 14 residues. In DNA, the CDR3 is TGCGCCAGCAGCATGGGACAGGAAGGGTATGGCTACACCTTC. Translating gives CASSMGQEGYGYTF.

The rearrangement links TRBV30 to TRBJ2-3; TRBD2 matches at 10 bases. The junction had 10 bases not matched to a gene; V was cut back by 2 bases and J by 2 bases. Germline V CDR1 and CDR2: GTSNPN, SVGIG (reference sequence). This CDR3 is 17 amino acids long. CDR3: CAWSPSRTSGITDTQYF. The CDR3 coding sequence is TGTGCCTGGAGTCCATCTCGGACTAGCGGTATCACAGATACGCAGTATTTT. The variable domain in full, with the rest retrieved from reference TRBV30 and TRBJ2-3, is SQTIHQWPATLVQPVGSPLSLECTVEGTSNPNLYWYRQAAGRGLQLLFYSVGIGQISSEVPQNLSASRPQDRQFILSSKKLLLSDSGFYLCAWSPSRTSGITDTQYFGPGTRLTVL.

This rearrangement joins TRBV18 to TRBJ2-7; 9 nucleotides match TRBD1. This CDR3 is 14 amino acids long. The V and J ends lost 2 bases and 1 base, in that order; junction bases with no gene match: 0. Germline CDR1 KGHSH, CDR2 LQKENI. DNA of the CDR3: TGTGCCAGCTCACCAGGGACAGGGTCCTACGAGCAGTACTTC. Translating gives CASSPGTGSYEQYF.

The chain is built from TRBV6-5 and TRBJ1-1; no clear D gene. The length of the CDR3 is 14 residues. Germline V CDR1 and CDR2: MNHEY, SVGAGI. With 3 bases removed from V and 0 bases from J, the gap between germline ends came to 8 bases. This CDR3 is CASSYRSMNTEAFF. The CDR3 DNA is TGTGCCAGCAGTTATCGGAGCATGAACACTGAAGCTTTCTTT.

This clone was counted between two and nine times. The DNA of the CDR3 is TGTGCCAGCAGCTTGGGTGGGGGGAAGTTAGCTAACTATGGCTACACCTTC. This encodes CASSLGGGKLANYGYTF. This rearrangement joins TRBV5-4 to TRBJ1-2, with D maybe TRBD1 (5 bases). Trimming shortened V by 0 bases and J by 0 bases, and 15 bases separated the two germline ends. The CDR3 contains 17 residues. Germline CDR1 and CDR2: SGHNT and YYREEE (reference sequence). Together with reference TRBV5-4 and TRBJ1-2, the CDR3 gives the full variable domain: ETGVTQSPTHLIKTRGQQVTLRCSSQSGHNTVSWYQQALGQGPQFIFQYYREEENGRGNFPPRFSGLQFPNYSSELNVNALELDDSALYLCASSLGGGKLANYGYTFGSGTRLTVV.

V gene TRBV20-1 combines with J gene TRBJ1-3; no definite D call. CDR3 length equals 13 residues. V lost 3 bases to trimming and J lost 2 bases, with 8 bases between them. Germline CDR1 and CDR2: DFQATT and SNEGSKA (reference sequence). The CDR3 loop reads CSASVAAGNTIYF. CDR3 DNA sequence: TGCAGTGCTAGTGTGGCGGCTGGAAACACCATATATTTT.

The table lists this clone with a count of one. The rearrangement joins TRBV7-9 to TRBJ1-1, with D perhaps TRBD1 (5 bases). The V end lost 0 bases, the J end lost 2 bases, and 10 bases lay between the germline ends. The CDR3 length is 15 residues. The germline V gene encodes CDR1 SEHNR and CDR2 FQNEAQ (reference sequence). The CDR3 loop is CASSLASGHNTEAFF. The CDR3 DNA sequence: TGTGCCAGCAGCTTAGCGTCAGGACACAACACTGAAGCTTTCTTT.

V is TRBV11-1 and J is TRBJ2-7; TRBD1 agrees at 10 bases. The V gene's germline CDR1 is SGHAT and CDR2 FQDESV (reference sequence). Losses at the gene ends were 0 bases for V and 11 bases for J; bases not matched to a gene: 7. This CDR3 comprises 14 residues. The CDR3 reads CASSLAGGQGMKYF. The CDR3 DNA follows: TGTGCCAGCAGCTTAGCGGGGGGACAGGGGATGAAGTACTTC.

The CDR3 nucleotides are TGTGCCAGCAGTCGGGACCCATATGGCTACACCTTC. Protein sequence: CASSRDPYGYTF. The chain links TRBV6-5 to TRBJ1-2, with a weak D call TRBD1 (5 bases). This CDR3 has 12 amino acids. V was trimmed by 5 bases and J by 5 bases, leaving 9 bases between them. Germline V lookup: CDR1 MNHEY, CDR2 SVGAGI.

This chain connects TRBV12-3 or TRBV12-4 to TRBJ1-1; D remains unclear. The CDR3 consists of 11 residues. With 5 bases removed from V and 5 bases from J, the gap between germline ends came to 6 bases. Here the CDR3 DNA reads TGTGCCAGCAGTGCGGGGACTGAAGCTTTCTTT. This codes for CASSAGTEAFF.

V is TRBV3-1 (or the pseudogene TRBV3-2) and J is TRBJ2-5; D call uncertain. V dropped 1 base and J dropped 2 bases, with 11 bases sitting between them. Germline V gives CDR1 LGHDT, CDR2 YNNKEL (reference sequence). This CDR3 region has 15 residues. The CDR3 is CASSQGIRSQETQYF. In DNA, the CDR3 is TGTGCCAGCAGCCAAGGAATCCGCAGTCAAGAGACCCAGTACTTC.

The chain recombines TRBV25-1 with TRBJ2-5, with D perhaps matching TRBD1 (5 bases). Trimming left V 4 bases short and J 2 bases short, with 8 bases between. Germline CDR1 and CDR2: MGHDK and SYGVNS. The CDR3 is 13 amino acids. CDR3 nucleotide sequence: TGTGCCAGCAGTGTGACAGATCAAGAGACCCAGTACTTC. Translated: CASSVTDQETQYF.